The 11 T cell receptor beta chains below all came from one sample that was sequenced in a study of shared clonotypes between healthy human individuals. The repertoire was sequenced with immunoSEQ multiplex PCR; TCRdb's copy has only in-frame clones and lacks some. The sample has roughly 2,300,000 clones; around 92% are singletons. The sequenced material came from naive CD4+ T cells from PBMCs. Subset noted: CD45RA+ positively selected. Receptors were obtained from a man in his late teens or twenties in good health. Some clones in this sample may be carry-over from other donors' samples.

On this clone: This CDR3 is also generated by other DNA sequences in the sample. The chain employs TRBV5-1 and TRBJ2-1, with D perhaps matching TRBD1 (6 bases). With 2 bases removed from V and 3 bases from J, the gap between germline ends came to 12 bases. The CDR3 loop spans 15 amino acids. Germline V gene lookup returns CDR1 SGHRS and CDR2 YFSETQ. The DNA of the CDR3 is TGCGCCAGCAGCTTAGTCTCAGGGGACTACAATGAGCAGTTCTTC. As protein: CASSLVSGDYNEQFF.

The chain recombines TRBV7-9 with TRBJ1-2; D might be TRBD1 (6 bases). The CDR3 runs to 12 residues. The germline V gene has CDR1 SEHNR and CDR2 FQNEAQ (reference sequence). Deletions cut 1 base from V and 8 bases from J, with 8 bases between. The CDR3 DNA reads as TGTGCCAGCAGCTTAGGGGACAACGGCTACACCTTC. Its protein is CASSLGDNGYTF.

Here the CDR3 DNA reads TGTGCCTGGTCCCCTGGGGGACCCCACAGCACAGATACGCAGTATTTT. This codes for CAWSPGGPHSTDTQYF. V usage is TRBV30 and J usage is TRBJ2-3; D is perhaps TRBD1 or TRBD2 (5 bases each). Germline CDR1 reads GTSNPN; CDR2 reads SVGIG (reference sequence). V was clipped by 5 bases and J by 0 bases, with 18 bases between them. The CDR3 is 16 residues long.

V and J are TRBV6-6 and TRBJ1-1, with no clear D. V was clipped by 5 bases and J by 8 bases, with 12 bases between them. Germline V gene data show CDR1 as MNHNY and CDR2 as SVGAGI (reference sequence). The CDR3 is 12 residues long. DNA of the CDR3: TGTGCCAGCAGTCCTCGGACGGTAGAAGCTTTCTTT. Translated, it gives CASSPRTVEAFF.

The table lists this clone with a count of one. At the DNA level, this CDR3 is encoded by other sequences in the same sample as well. V usage is TRBV11-2 and J usage is TRBJ1-2; TRBD1 is a possible D gene (6 bases). V was cut by 3 bases and J by 4 bases, with 9 bases left in between. From germline, CDR1 is SGHAT and CDR2 FQNNGV. The CDR3 length is 13 residues. CDR3 sequence: CASSLFRGYGYTF. CDR3 DNA: TGTGCCAGCAGCTTGTTCAGGGGCTATGGCTACACCTTC. Together with reference TRBV11-2 and TRBJ1-2, the CDR3 gives the full variable domain: EAGVAQSPRYKIIEKRQSVAFWCNPISGHATLYWYQQILGQGPKLLIQFQNNGVVDDSQLPKDRFSAERLKGVDSTLKIQPAKLEDSAVYLCASSLFRGYGYTFGSGTRLTVV.

The chain joins TRBV18 to TRBJ2-1; no clear D gene. V was clipped by 6 bases and J by 0 bases, with 9 bases between them. The CDR3 contains 14 residues. CDR1 KGHSH and CDR2 LQKENI come from the germline V gene. The CDR3 coding sequence is TGTGCCAGCTCCACCATGAGCTCCTACAATGAGCAGTTCTTC. Translating gives CASSTMSSYNEQFF.

The chain carries TRBV12-2 and TRBJ2-5; the D call of TRBD2 is as the table states it, not checked on the DNA. TRBV12-2 is described as a pseudogene. The CDR3 covers 12 residues. The CDR3 sequence is CASRPFRETQYF. DNA of the CDR3: TGTGCAAGTCGCCCTTTCCGTGAGACCCAGTACTTC.

This clone was seen only once. CDR3 loop: CASSPAVAGAYTGELFF. The DNA of the CDR3 is TGTGCCAGCAGTCCCGCCGTAGCGGGGGCCTACACCGGGGAGCTGTTTTTT. This chain links TRBV27 with TRBJ2-2; the match to TRBD2 covers 9 bases. V was clipped by 5 bases and J by 3 bases; unmatched bases: 10. Per germline, CDR1 MNHEY and CDR2 SMNVEV (reference sequence). The CDR3 covers 17 residues.

The chain joins TRBV30 to TRBJ2-1; no clear D gene. Germline V gene lookup returns CDR1 GTSNPN and CDR2 SVGIG (reference sequence). The CDR3 is 11 amino acids. Trimming left V 2 bases short and J 7 bases short, with 6 bases between. The CDR3 sequence is CAWSLLNEQFF. The CDR3 DNA reads as TGTGCCTGGAGTCTTCTGAATGAGCAGTTCTTC.

The chain uses TRBV5-1 and TRBJ2-7; TRBD1 might be the D (6 bases). The CDR3 runs 15 residues. V lost 5 bases and J lost 4, with 19 bases in between. Per the germline V gene, CDR1 is SGHRS and CDR2 is YFSETQ. As DNA, the CDR3 is TGCGCCAGCAGTTATGGGACACCTACTCCATACGAGCAGTACTTC. It is translated as CASSYGTPTPYEQYF.

The chain is built from TRBV5-3 and TRBJ2-7; tentative D call: TRBD1 (6 bases). TRBV5-3 is an ORF, with its function uncertain. There are 19 residues in the CDR3. The V gene lost 6 bases and the J gene lost 0 bases, with 28 bases spanning the gap. The CDR3 nucleotides are TGTGCCAGAAAGGGGCAAACGAGGGGGTCAGATCCTTCCTCCTACGAGCAGTACTTC. This encodes CARKGQTRGSDPSSYEQYF.